This TCR beta chain appears in the sequencing data of a study of spatial heterogeneity in lung cancer. Study details: Patients with untreated early-stage non-small cell lung cancer, numbering roughly 69, were the donors.

Described time point: blood at routine non-recurrence follow-up after resection. TCRdb reprocessed the 5' RACE reads via MiXCR and lists one record per CDR3 protein. The top ten hold roughly 32% of the sample, which has tens of thousands of distinct CDR3 sequences, 10% to 15% seen once. The junction had 9 bases not matched to a gene; V was cut back by 4 bases and J by 7 bases. The CDR3 spans 15 residues. Germline V gene lookup returns CDR1 SEHNR and CDR2 FQNEAQ (reference sequence). The chain joins TRBV7-9 to TRBJ2-7; 11 bases match TRBD1. The receptor's source is a male donor with early-stage non-small cell lung cancer. Specimen: PBMCs, collected at follow-up. In nucleotides, the CDR3 is TGTGCCAGCAGCTCCCGGGACAGGGGGAGACGGGAGCAGTACTTC. Residues: CASSSRDRGRREQYF.